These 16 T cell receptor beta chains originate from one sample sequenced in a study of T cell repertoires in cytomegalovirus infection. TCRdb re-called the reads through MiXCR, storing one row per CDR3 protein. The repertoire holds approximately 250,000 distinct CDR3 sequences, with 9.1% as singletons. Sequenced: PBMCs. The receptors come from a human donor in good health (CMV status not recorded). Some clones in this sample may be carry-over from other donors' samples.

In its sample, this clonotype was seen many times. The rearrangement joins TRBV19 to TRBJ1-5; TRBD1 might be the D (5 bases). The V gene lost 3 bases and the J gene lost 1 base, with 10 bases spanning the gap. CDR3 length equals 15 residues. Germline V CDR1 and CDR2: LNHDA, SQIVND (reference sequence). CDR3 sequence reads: CASSIARDSNQPQHF. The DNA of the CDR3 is TGTGCCAGTAGTATCGCCAGGGACAGCAATCAGCCCCAGCATTTT.

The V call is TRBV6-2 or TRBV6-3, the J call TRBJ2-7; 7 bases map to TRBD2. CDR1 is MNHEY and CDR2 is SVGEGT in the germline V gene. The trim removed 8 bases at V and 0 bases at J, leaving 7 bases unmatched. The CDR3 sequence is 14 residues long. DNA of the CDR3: TGTGCCAGCGGGAGGGGTAAGAGCTCCTACGAGCAGTACTTC. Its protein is CASGRGKSSYEQYF.

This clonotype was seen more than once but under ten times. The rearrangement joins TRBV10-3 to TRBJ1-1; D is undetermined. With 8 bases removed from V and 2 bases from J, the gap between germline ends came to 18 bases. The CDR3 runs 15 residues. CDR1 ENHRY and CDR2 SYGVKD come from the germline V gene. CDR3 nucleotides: TGTGCCATCGGAGGATCGATGGGAGTCAACACTGAAGCTTTCTTT. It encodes CAIGGSMGVNTEAFF.

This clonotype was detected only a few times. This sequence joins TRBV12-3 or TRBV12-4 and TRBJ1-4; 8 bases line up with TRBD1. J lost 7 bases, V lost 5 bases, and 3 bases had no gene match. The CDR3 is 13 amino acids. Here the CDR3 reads CASSPRGPEKLFF. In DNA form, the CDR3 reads TGTGCCAGCAGTCCCAGGGGGCCTGAAAAACTGTTTTTT.

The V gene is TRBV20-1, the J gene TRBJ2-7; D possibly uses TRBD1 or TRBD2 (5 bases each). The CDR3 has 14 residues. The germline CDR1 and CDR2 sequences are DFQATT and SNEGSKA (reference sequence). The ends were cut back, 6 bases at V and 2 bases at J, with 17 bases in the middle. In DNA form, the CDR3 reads TGCAGTGCGGGGACGTCCCGGATCCCCTACGAGCAGTACTTC. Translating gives CSAGTSRIPYEQYF.

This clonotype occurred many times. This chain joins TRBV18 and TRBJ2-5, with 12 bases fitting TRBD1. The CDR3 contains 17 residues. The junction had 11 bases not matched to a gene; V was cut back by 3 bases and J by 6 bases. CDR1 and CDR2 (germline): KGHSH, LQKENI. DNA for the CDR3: TGTGCCAGCTCACCCGCGGGCCGGGACAGGGGGCAGAAGACCCAGTACTTC. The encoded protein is CASSPAGRDRGQKTQYF.

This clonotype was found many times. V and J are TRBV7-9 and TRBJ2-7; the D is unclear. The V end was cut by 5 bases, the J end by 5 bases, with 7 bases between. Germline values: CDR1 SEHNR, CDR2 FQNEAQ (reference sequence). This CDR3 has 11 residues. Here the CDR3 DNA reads TGTGCCAGCAGCCCCGGAAACGAGCAGTACTTC. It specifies CASSPGNEQYF.

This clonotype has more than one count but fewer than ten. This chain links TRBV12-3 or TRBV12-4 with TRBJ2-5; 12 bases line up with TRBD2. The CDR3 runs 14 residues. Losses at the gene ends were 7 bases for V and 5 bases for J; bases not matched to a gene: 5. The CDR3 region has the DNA TGTGCCAGCACCCTAGGACTAGCGGGGGAGACCCAGTACTTC. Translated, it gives CASTLGLAGETQYF.

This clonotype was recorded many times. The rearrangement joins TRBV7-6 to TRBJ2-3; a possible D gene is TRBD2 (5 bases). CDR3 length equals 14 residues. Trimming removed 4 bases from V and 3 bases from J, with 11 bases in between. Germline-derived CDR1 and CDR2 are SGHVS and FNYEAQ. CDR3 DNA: TGTGCCAGCAGCTCCCCGGGATCTACAGATACGCAGTATTTT. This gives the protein CASSSPGSTDTQYF.

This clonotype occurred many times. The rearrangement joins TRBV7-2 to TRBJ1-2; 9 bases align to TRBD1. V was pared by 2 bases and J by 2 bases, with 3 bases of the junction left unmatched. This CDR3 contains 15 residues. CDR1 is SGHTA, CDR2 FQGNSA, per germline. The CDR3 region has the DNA TGTGCCAGCAGCTTACAAGGGACAGGGAACTATGGCTACACCTTC. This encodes CASSLQGTGNYGYTF. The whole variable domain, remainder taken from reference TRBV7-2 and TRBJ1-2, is GAGVSQSPSNKVTEKGKDVELRCDPISGHTALYWYRQSLGQGLEFLIYFQGNSAPDKSGLPSDRFSAERTGGSVSTLTIQRTQQEDSAVYLCASSLQGTGNYGYTFGSGTRLTVV.

CDR3 sequence (DNA): TGTGCCAGCAGTCGCGGACAGGACGACAATGAGCAGTTCTTC. Translated: CASSRGQDDNEQFF. The chain uses TRBV6-6 and TRBJ2-1; 7 bases map to TRBD1. The ends lost 5 bases at V and 5 bases at J; junction bases unmatched: 6. The germline V gene has CDR1 MNHNY and CDR2 SVGAGI (reference sequence). The CDR3 runs to 14 residues.

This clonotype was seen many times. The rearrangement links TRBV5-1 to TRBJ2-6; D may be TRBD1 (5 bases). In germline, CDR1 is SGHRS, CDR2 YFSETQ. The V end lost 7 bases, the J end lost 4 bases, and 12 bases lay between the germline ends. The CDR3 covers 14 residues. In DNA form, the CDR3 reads TGCGCCAGCGGAGACAGCCTCGGGGCCAACGTCCTGACTTTC. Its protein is CASGDSLGANVLTF.

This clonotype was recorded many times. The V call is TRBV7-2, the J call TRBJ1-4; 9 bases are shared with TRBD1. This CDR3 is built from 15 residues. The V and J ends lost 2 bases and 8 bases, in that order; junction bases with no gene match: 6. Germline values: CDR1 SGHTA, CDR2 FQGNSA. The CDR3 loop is CASSLSGTGSEKLFF. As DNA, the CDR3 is TGTGCCAGCAGCTTATCGGGGACAGGGTCGGAAAAACTGTTTTTT.

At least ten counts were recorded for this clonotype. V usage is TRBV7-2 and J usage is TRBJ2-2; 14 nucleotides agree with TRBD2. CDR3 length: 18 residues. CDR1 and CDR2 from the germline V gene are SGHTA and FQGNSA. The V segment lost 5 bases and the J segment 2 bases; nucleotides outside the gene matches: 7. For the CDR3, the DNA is TGTGCCAGCAGCCCCAGACTAGCGGGAGGGCCTAACACCGGGGAGCTGTTTTTT. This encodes CASSPRLAGGPNTGELFF.

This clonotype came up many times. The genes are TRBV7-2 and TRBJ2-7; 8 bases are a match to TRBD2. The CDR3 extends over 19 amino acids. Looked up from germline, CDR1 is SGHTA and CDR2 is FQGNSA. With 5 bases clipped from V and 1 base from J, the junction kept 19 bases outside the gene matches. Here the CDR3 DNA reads TGTGCCAGCAGCCCTCCCCGACTGGCTAATAAGCGGGAGTCCTACGAGCAGTACTTC. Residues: CASSPPRLANKRESYEQYF. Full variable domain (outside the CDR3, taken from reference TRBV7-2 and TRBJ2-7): GAGVSQSPSNKVTEKGKDVELRCDPISGHTALYWYRQSLGQGLEFLIYFQGNSAPDKSGLPSDRFSAERTGGSVSTLTIQRTQQEDSAVYLCASSPPRLANKRESYEQYFGPGTRLTVT.

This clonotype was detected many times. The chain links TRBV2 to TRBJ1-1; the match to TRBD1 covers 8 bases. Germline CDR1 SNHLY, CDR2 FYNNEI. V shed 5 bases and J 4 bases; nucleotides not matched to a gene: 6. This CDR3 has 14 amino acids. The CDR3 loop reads CASSTQGVSTEAFF. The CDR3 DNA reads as TGTGCCAGCAGTACACAGGGGGTTAGCACTGAAGCTTTCTTT.